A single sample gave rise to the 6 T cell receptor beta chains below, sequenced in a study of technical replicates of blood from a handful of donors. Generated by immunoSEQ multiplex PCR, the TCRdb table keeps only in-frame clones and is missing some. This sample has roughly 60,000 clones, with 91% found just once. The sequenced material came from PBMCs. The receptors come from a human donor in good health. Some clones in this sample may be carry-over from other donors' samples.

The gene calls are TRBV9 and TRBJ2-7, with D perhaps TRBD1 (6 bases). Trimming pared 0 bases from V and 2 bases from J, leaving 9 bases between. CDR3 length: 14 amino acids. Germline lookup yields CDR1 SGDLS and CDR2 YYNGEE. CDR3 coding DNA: TGTGCCAGCAGCGTAGAACAGGGACCCTACGAGCAGTACTTC. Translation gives CASSVEQGPYEQYF.

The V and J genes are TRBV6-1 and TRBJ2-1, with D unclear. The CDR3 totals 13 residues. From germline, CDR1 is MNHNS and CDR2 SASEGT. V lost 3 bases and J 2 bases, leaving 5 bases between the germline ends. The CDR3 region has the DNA TGTGCCAGCAGTGAGTCTACCTACAATGAGCAGTTCTTC. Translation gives CASSESTYNEQFF.

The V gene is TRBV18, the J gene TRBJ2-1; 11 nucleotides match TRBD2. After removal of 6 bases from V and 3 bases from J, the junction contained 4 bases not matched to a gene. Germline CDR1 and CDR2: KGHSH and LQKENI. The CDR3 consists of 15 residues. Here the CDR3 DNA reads TGTGCCAGCTCGCTTCTAGCGGGAGGCTACAATGAGCAGTTCTTC. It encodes CASSLLAGGYNEQFF.

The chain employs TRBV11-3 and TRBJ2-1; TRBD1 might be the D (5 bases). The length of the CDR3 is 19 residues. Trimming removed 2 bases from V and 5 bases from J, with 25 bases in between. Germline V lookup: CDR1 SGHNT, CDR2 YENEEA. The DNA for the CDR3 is TGTGCCAGCAGCTTAATCCATCAGAAGCACAGGTTCGAGGACAATGAGCAGTTCTTC. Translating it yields CASSLIHQKHRFEDNEQFF.

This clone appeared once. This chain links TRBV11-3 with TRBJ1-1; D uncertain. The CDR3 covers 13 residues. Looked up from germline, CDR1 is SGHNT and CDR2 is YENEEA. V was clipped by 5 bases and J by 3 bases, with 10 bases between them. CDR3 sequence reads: CASSTLPYTEAFF. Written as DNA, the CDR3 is TGTGCCAGCAGCACCCTACCTTACACTGAAGCTTTCTTT.

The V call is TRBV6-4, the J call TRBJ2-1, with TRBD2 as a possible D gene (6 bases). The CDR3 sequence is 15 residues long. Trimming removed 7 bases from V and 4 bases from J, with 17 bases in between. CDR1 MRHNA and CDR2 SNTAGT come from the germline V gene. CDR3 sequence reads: CASTPEAGGYNEQFF. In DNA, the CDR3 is TGTGCCAGCACCCCCGAGGCCGGGGGATACAATGAGCAGTTCTTC.